The present entry profiles one T cell receptor beta chain with its context. Its antigen is not identified. This sample is part of a study of blood T cells in healthy people across ages. General observations from the study: Diversity was higher, and naive CD4+ cells more numerous, in long-lived donors than in aged donors. The CMV status of each donor remained undetermined, and this could have confounded shifts in expanded clonotypes.

Then a second PCR, running about 6 to 11 cycles, was carried out with a sample-barcoded 5' primer and a J-beta primer mix. TCRdb passed the 5' RACE reads through MiXCR, listing each CDR3 protein once. This table has roughly 1,800,000 distinct CDR3 sequences, roughly 50% appearing once. With 4 bases clipped from V and 3 bases from J, the junction kept 8 bases outside the gene matches. Germline V lookup: CDR1 SGHRS, CDR2 YFSETQ. CDR3 length: 15 amino acids. This sequence was found in a middle-aged woman in good health. The chain carries TRBV5-1 and TRBJ2-3, with 7 bases fitting TRBD1. Sequenced material: blood. In DNA, the CDR3 is TGCGCCAGCAGCCCACCGACAGGGTTGACAGATACGCAGTATTTT. The encoded protein is CASSPPTGLTDTQYF.